The 3 T cell receptor beta chains given below trace back to one sample, sequenced in a study of response to subunit inactivated influenza vaccine. TCRdb itself ran the RT-PCR reads through MiXCR, one entry per CDR3 protein. Of around 750,000 distinct CDR3 sequences in the sample, 21% were seen once. The material sequenced was PBMCs from blood, taken roughly 5 days after vaccination. These receptors were obtained from a man aged 45-65 years who received an inactivated influenza vaccine.

This clonotype was counted only a few times. V is TRBV25-1 and J is TRBJ2-7; 7 bases line up with TRBD2. Losses at the gene ends were 1 base for V and 9 bases for J; bases not matched to a gene: 24. CDR1 is MGHDK, CDR2 SYGVNS, per germline. This CDR3 comprises 19 residues. CDR3 protein: CASSEWGGRRGPMGIGQYF. The CDR3 bases are TGTGCCAGCAGTGAATGGGGCGGGAGAAGAGGGCCTATGGGAATTGGGCAGTACTTC.

This clonotype came up a few times. The rearrangement links TRBV5-6 to TRBJ2-3; 7 nucleotides match TRBD2. V lost 1 base and J lost 2; bases outside the gene matches: 7. The CDR3 covers 16 residues. The germline V gene encodes CDR1 SGHDT and CDR2 YYEEEE. The CDR3 protein is CASSLRGAGLTDTQYF. The DNA of the CDR3 is TGTGCCAGCAGCTTGAGGGGAGCGGGACTCACAGATACGCAGTATTTT.

The chain carries TRBV4-2 and TRBJ1-1; weak D call: TRBD1 (5 bases). This CDR3 is 12 amino acids long. Trimming took off 1 base at V and 11 bases at J, with 11 bases between the two ends. Germline assignment: CDR1 LGHNA and CDR2 YNFKEQ. CDR3: CASSQVSGRAFF. DNA for the CDR3: TGTGCCAGCAGCCAAGTGTCAGGGAGGGCTTTCTTT.